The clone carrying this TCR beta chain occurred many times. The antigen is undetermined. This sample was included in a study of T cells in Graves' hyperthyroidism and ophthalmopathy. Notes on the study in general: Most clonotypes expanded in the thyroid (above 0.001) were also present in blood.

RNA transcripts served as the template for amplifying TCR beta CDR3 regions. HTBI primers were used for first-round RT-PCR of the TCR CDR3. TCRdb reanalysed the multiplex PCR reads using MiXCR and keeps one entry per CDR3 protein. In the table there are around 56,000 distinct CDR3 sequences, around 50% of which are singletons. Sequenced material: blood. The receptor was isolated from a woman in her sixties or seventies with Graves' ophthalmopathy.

CDR3 in DNA: TGCGCCAGCAGCAGGGACAGGGGACCTGAAGCTTTCTTT. Translated: CASSRDRGPEAFF. The chain employs TRBV5-1 and TRBJ1-1; the match to TRBD1 covers 10 bases. The CDR3 consists of 13 residues. Germline V gene sequence: CDR1 SGHRS, CDR2 YFSETQ. V lost 4 bases to trimming and J lost 6 bases; unmatched junction nucleotides: 3.